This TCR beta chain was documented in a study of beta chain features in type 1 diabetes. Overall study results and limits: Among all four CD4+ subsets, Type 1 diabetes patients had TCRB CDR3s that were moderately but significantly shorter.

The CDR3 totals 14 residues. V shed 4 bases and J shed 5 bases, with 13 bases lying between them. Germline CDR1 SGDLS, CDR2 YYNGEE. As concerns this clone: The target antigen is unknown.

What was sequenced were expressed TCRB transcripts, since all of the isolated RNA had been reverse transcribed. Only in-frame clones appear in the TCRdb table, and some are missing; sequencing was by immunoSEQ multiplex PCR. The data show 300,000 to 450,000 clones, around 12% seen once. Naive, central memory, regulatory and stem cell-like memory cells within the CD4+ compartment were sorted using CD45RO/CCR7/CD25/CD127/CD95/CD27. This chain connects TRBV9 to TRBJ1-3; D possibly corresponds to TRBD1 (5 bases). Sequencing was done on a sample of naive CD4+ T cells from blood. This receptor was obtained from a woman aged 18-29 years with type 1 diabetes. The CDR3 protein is CASSLGRGRNTIYF. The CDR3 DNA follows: TGTGCCAGCAGCCTCGGAAGGGGTAGAAACACCATATATTTT.